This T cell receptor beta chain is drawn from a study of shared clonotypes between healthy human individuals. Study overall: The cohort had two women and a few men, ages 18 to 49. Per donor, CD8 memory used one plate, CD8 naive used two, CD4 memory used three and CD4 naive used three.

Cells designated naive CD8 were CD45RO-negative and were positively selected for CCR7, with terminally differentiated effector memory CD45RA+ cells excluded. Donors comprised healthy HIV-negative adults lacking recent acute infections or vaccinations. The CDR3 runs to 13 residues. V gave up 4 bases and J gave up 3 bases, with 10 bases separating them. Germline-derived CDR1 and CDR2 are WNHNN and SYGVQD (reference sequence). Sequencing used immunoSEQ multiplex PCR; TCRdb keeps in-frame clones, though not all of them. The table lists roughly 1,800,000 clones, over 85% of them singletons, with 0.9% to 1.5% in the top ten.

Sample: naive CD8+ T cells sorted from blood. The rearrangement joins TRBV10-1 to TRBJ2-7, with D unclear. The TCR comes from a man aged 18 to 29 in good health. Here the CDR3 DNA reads TGCGCCAGCAGTGCCTCCCTTCTCTACGAGCAGTACTTC. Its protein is CASSASLLYEQYF.